This T cell receptor beta chain is from a study of blood T cell repertoires in COVID-19. Authors' methods: By means of reference gene primer amplification, nucleated cell counts were estimated. TCRdb keeps only in-frame clones here, not all; method: immunoSEQ multiplex PCR. V, J and clone size reflect that table, while D and trimming were determined from the DNA. The table has 200,000 or so clones, 80% seen once. The trim removed 3 bases at V and 1 base at J, leaving 8 bases unmatched. The CDR3 spans 17 residues. Germline assignment: CDR1 LGHDT and CDR2 YNNKEL (reference sequence). The V gene is TRBV3-1 (or the pseudogene TRBV3-2), the J gene TRBJ2-2; 7 bases agree with TRBD1. This receptor was identified in a woman aged 70-85 years with acute or convalescent COVID-19. Material for sequencing was peripheral blood. The chain's CDR3 is CASSHARDSLNTGELFF. As DNA, the CDR3 is TGTGCCAGCAGCCACGCAAGGGACAGCTTGAACACCGGGGAGCTGTTTTTT.